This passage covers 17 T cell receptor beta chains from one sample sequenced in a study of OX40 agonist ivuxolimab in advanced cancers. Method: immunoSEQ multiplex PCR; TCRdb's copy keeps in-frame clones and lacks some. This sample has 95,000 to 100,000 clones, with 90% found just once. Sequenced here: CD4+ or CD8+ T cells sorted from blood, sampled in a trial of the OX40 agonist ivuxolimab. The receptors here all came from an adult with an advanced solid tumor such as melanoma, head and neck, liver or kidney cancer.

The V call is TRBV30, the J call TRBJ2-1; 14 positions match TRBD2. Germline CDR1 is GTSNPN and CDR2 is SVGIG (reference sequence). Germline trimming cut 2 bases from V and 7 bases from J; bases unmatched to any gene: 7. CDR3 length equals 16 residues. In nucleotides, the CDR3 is TGTGCCTGGAGTATTACCGGGACTAGCGGGAGTAATGAGCAGTTCTTC. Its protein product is CAWSITGTSGSNEQFF.

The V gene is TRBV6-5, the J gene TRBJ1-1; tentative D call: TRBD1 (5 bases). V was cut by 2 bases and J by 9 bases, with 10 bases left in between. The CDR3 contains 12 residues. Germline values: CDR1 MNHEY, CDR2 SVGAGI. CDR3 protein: CASSYGGTQAFF. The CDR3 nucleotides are TGTGCCAGCAGTTACGGGGGGACCCAAGCTTTCTTT.

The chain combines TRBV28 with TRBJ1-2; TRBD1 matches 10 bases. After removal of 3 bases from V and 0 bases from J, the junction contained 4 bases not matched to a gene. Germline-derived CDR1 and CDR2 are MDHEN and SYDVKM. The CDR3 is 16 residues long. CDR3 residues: CASSLTGGVANYGYTF. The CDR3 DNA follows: TGTGCCAGCAGTTTGACAGGGGGCGTGGCTAACTATGGCTACACCTTC.

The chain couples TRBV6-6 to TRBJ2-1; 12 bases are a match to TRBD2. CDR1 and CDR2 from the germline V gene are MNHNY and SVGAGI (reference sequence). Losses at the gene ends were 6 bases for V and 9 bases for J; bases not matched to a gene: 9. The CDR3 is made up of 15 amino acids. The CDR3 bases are TGTGCCAGCAGGCCGACTAGCGGGAGAGCCCTTGAGCAGTTCTTC. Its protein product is CASRPTSGRALEQFF.

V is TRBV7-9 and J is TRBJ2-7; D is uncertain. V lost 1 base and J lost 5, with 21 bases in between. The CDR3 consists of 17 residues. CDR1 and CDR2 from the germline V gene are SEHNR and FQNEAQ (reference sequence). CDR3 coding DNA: TGTGCCAGCAGCTTAGTAATGGCGGCAGGACCTCTCAACGAGCAGTACTTC. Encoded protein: CASSLVMAAGPLNEQYF.

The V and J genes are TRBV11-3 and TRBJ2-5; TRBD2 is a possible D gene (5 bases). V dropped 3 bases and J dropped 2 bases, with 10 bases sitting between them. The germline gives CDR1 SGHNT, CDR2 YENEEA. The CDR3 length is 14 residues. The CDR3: CASSFVALQETQYF. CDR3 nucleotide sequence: TGTGCCAGCAGCTTCGTAGCGCTTCAAGAGACCCAGTACTTC. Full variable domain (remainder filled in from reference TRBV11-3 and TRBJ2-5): EAGVVQSPRYKIIEKKQPVAFWCNPISGHNTLYWYLQNLGQGPELLIRYENEEAVDDSQLPKDRFSAERLKGVDSTLKIQPAELGDSAVYLCASSFVALQETQYFGPGTRLLVL.

In DNA, the CDR3 is TGTGCCAGCTCACCACAAAAGATCCAGTACTTC. Translation: CASSPQKIQYF. This rearrangement joins TRBV18 to TRBJ2-5; unclear D gene. The V gene lost 1 base and the J gene lost 10 bases, with 7 bases spanning the gap. This CDR3 has 11 residues. From germline, CDR1 is KGHSH and CDR2 LQKENI.

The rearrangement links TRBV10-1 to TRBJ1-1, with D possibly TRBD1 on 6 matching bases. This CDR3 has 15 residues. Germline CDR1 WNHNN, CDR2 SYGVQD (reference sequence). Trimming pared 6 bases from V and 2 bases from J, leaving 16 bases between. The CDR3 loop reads CASRGPGHSNTEAFF. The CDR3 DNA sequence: TGCGCCAGCAGGGGGCCGGGACACTCAAACACTGAAGCTTTCTTT.

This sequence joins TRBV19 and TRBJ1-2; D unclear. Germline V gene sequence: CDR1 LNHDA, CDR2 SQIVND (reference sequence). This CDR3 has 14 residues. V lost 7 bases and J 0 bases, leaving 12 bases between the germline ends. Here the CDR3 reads CASKRDDANYGYTF. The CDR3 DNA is TGTGCCAGTAAGCGAGATGACGCTAACTATGGCTACACCTTC.

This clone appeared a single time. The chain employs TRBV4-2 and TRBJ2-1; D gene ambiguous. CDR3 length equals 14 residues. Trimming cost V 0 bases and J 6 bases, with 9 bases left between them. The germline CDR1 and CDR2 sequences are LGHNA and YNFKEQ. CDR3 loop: CASSQDRVGNEQFF. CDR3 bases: TGTGCCAGCAGCCAAGATAGAGTGGGCAATGAGCAGTTCTTC.

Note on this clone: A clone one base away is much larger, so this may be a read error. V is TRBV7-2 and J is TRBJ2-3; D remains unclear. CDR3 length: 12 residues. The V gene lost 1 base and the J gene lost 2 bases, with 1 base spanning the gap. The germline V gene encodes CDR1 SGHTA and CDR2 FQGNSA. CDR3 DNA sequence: TGTGCCAGCAGCTTAGACACAGATACGCAGTATTTT. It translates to CASSLDTDTQYF. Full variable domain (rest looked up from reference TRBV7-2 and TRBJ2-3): GAGVSQSPSNKVTEKGKDVELRCDPISGHTALYWYRQSLGQGLEFLIYFQGNSAPDKSGLPSDRFSAERTGGSVSTLTIQRTQQEDSAVYLCASSLDTDTQYFGPGTRLTVL.

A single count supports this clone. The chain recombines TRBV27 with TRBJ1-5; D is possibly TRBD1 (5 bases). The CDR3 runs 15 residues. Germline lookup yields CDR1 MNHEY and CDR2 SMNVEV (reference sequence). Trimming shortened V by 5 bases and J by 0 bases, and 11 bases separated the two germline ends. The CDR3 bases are TGTGCCAGCAGTCCGAGACAGAATAGCAATCAGCCCCAGCATTTT. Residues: CASSPRQNSNQPQHF.

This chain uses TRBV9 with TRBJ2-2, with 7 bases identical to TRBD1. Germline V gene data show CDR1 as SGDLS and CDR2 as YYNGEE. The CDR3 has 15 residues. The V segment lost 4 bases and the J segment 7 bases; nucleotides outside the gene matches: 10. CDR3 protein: CASSLQTGMGGELFF. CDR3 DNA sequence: TGTGCCAGCAGCTTACAGACAGGGATGGGCGGGGAGCTGTTTTTT.

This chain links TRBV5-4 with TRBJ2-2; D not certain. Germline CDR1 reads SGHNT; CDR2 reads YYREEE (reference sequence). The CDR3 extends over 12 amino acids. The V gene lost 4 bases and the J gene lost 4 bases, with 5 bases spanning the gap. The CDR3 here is CASSQPTGELFF. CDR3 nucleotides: TGTGCCAGCAGCCAACCCACCGGGGAGCTGTTTTTT. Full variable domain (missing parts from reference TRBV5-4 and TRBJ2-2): ETGVTQSPTHLIKTRGQQVTLRCSSQSGHNTVSWYQQALGQGPQFIFQYYREEENGRGNFPPRFSGLQFPNYSSELNVNALELDDSALYLCASSQPTGELFFGEGSRLTVL.

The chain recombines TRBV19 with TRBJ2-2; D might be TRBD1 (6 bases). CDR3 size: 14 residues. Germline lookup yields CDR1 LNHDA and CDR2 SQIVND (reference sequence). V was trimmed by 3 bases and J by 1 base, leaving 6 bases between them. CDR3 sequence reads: CASSMTGNTGELFF. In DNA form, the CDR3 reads TGTGCCAGTAGTATGACAGGGAACACCGGGGAGCTGTTTTTT.

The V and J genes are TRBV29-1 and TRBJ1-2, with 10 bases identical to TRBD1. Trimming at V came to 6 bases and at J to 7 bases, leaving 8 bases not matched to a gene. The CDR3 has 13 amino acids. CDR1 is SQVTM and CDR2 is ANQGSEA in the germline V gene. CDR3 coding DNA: TGCAGCGTCGCGCCGGGACAGGGGATTGGCTACACCTTC. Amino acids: CSVAPGQGIGYTF.

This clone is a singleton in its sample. CDR3 sequence (DNA): TGCGCCAGCAGCGTACCCGGAGGGGCGAGCACTGAAGCTTTCTTT. It is translated as CASSVPGGASTEAFF. The V gene is TRBV4-1, the J gene TRBJ1-1; tentatively, D is TRBD1 (5 bases). CDR1 and CDR2 (germline): MGHRA, YSYEKL. V was trimmed by 5 bases and J by 4 bases, leaving 17 bases between them. The length of the CDR3 is 15 residues.